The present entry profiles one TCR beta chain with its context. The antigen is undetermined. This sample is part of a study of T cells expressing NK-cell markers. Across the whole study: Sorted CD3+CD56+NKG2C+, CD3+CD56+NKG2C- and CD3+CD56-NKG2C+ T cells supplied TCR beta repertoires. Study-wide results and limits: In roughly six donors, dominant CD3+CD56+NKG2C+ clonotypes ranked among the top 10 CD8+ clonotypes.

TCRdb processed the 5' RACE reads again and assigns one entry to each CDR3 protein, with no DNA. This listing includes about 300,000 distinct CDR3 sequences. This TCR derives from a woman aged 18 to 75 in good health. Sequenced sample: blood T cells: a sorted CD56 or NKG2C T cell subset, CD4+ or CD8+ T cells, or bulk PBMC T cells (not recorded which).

The CDR3 reads CASSLGQGPFREAFF. This chain joins TRBV5-1 and TRBJ1-1; as DNA is missing, the TRBD1 call by TCRdb cannot be tested. CDR1 and CDR2 from the germline V gene are SGHRS and YFSETQ. This CDR3 has 15 residues.